Described below is a single TCR beta chain sequence and its context. This sample is drawn from a study of blood T cell repertoires in COVID-19. Study overall: Italy, Spain and the United States were the sources of the convalescent and acute COVID-19 samples.

Across about two dozen US areas, participants ranged in age from about 18 to 90 years. Cohort allocation depended upon clinical history that participants reported. Donors of Cohort 3 who recovered were those that had two negative PCRs, clearance, or symptom resolution. Germline V gene data show CDR1 as KGHSH and CDR2 as LQKENI. The CDR3 length is 14 residues. V gave up 1 base and J gave up 8 bases, with 11 bases separating them. Some clones are missing from TCRdb's copy, which holds only in-frame ones; the method was immunoSEQ multiplex PCR. The sample holds roughly 340,000 clones, 75% to 90% seen once.

The gene calls are TRBV18 and TRBJ1-4; no clear D. The specimen was PBMCs or T cells enriched from blood (not recorded which). The TCR originated in a man in his late teens or twenties who had recovered from COVID-19. CDR3 sequence reads: CASSPRGLQEKLFF. The DNA of the CDR3 is TGTGCCAGCTCACCACGAGGCCTCCAAGAAAAACTGTTTTTT. Full variable domain (remainder filled in from reference TRBV18 and TRBJ1-4): NAGVMQNPRHLVRRRGQEARLRCSPMKGHSHVYWYRQLPEEGLKFMVYLQKENIIDESGMPKERFSAEFPKEGPSILRIQQVVRGDSAAYFCASSPRGLQEKLFFGSGTQLSVL.